This TCR beta chain was documented in a study of blood T cell repertoires in COVID-19. Study-level information: Material from acute and convalescent COVID-19 was sourced from the United States, Italy and Spain. T cells, B-cell-depleted T cells, or PBMCs supplied cDNA or gDNA.

Clones were read by immunoSEQ multiplex PCR, and TCRdb kept only the in-frame ones, dropping some. The data show over 100,000 clones, with approximately 90% seen just once and over 9% held by the top ten. Per the germline V gene, CDR1 is SGHKS and CDR2 is YYEKEE (reference sequence). V lost 4 bases, J lost 3 bases, and 14 bases lay in between. This CDR3 spans 15 amino acids. This sequence originates from a middle-aged man with acute or convalescent COVID-19. Material: peripheral blood. This chain uses TRBV5-5 with TRBJ1-5, with D perhaps matching TRBD1 (6 bases). The CDR3 coding sequence is TGTGCCAGCAGCACTACAGGGTACCCCAATCAGCCCCAGCATTTT. Encoded protein: CASSTTGYPNQPQHF.